A selection of T cell receptor beta chains follows, all from one sample in a study of cytomegalovirus exposure and HLA in healthy donors. Sequenced by immunoSEQ multiplex PCR; TCRdb stores in-frame clones only, minus some. Among roughly 140,000 clones listed, just under 65% were seen once. Sequencing was performed on PBMCs. These TCRs come from a woman aged 55-70 years in good health and CMV-seropositive. Each CDR3 is given with its conserved first and last residue.

>TRBV28|TRBJ1-3
CASSLFPRQSSSGNTIYF
>TRBV7-3|TRBJ2-1
CASSLLGTAGVGGEQFF
>TRBV30|TRBJ2-1
CAWNPERAGISYNEQFF
>TRBV28|TRBJ2-5
CASSLVLATMSTTQYF
>TRBV5-4|TRBJ2-7
CASSPAGVIYEQYF
>TRBV5-4|TRBJ1-4
CASSRDRVNEKLFF
>TRBV6-1|TRBJ1-1
CASRQEGRPVTEAFF
>TRBV16|TRBJ2-7
CASSQSALAGPF
>TRBV7-9|TRBJ1-2
CASSKASNYGYTF
>TRBV7-3|TRBJ1-2
CASSLRGIGDYGYTF
>TRBV28|TRBJ2-7
CASSLQGNFYEQYF
>TRBV4-1|TRBJ2-5
CASSQEVGGETQYF
>TRBV9|TRBJ2-3
CASSVALGGGTDTQYF
>TRBV10-3|TRBJ2-3
CAISEAASRGTDTQYF
>TRBV10-3|TRBJ2-2
CAISEPSGTSGNTGELFF
>TRBV10-3|TRBJ2-1
CAISEGGANNEQFF
>TRBV7-8|TRBJ2-3
CASSLGTATDTQYF
>TRBV6-6|TRBJ1-1
CASSYKPTNTEAFF
>TRBV7-2|TRBJ1-4
CASSSELANEKLFF
>TRBV6-1|TRBJ2-2
CASSKQGGNTGELFF
>TRBV28|TRBJ1-1
CASITANTEAFF
>TRBV2|TRBJ1-1
CASNPLVGGTPNTEAFF